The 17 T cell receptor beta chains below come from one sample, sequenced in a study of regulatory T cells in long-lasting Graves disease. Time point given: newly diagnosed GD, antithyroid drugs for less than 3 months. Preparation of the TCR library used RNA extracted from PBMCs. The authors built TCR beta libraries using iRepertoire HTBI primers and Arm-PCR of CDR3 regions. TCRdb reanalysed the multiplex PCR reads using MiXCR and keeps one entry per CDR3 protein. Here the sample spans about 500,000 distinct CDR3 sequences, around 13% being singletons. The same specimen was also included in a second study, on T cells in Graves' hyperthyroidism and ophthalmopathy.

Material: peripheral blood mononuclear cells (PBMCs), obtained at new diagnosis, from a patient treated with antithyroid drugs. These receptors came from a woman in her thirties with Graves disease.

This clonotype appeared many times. CDR3 coding DNA: TGTGCCAGCAGCCCTTACAGGGGGTCCTACGAGCAGTACTTC. It is translated as CASSPYRGSYEQYF. The chain couples TRBV7-9 to TRBJ2-7, with 8 bases aligning to TRBD1. The CDR3 loop spans 14 amino acids. With V trimmed by 5 bases and J by 1 base, 4 bases remained unmatched. The germline CDR1 and CDR2 sequences are SEHNR and FQNEAQ (reference sequence).

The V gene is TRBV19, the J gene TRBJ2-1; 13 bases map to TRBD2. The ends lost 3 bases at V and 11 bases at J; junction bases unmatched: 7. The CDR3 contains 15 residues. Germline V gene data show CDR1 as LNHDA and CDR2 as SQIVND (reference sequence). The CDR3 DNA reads TGTGCCAGTAGTATCCCCGGACTAGCGGGAGATAAGCAGTTCTTC. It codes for CASSIPGLAGDKQFF.

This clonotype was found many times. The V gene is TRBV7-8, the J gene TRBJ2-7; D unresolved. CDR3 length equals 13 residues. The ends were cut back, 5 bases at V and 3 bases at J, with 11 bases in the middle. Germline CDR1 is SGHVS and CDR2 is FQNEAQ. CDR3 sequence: CASSLYPDYEQYF. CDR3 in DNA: TGTGCCAGCAGCCTTTACCCGGACTACGAGCAGTACTTC. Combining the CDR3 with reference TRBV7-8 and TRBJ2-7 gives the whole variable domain GAGVSQSPRYKVAKRGQDVALRCDPISGHVSLFWYQQALGQGPEFLTYFQNEAQLDKSGLPSDRFFAERPEGSVSTLKIQRTQQEDSAVYLCASSLYPDYEQYFGPGTRLTVT.

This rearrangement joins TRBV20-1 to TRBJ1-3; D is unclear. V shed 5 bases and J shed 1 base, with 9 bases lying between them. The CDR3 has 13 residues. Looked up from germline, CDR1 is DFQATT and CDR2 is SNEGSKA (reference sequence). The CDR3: CSALSRSGNTIYF. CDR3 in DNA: TGCAGTGCTTTATCCCGGTCTGGAAACACCATATATTTT.

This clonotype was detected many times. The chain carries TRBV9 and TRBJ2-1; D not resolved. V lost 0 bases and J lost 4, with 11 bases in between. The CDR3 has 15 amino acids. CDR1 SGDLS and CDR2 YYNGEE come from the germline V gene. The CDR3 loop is CASSVGVWKYNEQFF. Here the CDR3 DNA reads TGTGCCAGCAGCGTAGGGGTCTGGAAGTACAATGAGCAGTTCTTC.

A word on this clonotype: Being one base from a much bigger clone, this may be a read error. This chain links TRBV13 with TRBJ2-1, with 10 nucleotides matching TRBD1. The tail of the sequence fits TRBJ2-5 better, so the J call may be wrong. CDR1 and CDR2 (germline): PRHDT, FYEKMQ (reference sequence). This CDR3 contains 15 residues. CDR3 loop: CASSLVGTGEEAQYF. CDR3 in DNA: TGTGCCAGCAGCTTAGTGGGGACAGGGGAAGAGGCCCAGTACTTC.

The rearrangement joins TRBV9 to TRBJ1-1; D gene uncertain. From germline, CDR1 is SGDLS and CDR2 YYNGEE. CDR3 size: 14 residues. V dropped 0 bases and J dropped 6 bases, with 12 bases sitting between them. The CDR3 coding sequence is TGTGCCAGCAGCGTAGCCAGCGGCGGGGCTGAAGCTTTCTTT. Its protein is CASSVASGGAEAFF.

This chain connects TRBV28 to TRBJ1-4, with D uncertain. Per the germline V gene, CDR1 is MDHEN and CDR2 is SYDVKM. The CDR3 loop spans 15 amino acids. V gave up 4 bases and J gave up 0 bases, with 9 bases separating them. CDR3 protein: CASSSVGATNEKLFF. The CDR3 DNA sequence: TGTGCCAGCAGTTCCGTTGGCGCAACTAATGAAAAACTGTTTTTT. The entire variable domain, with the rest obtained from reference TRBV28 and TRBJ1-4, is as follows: DVKVTQSSRYLVKRTGEKVFLECVQDMDHENMFWYRQDPGLGLRLIYFSYDVKMKEKGDIPEGYSVSREKKERFSLILESASTNQTSMYLCASSSVGATNEKLFFGSGTQLSVL.

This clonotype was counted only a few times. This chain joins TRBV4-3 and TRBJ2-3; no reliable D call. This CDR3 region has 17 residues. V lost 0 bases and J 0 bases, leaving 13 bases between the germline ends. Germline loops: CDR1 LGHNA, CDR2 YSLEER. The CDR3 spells CASSQDLPSSSTDTQYF. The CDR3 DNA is TGCGCCAGCAGCCAAGATTTGCCATCCTCTAGCACAGATACGCAGTATTTT.

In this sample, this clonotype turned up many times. Written as DNA, the CDR3 is TGTGCCAGCAGGTTACCGGGGACCGGGCAGACCCAGTACTTC. The encoded protein is CASRLPGTGQTQYF. The chain has TRBV28 and TRBJ2-5; D could derive from TRBD1 or TRBD2 (5 bases each). Germline assignment: CDR1 MDHEN and CDR2 SYDVKM. This CDR3 has 14 residues. Trimming removed 6 bases from V and 6 bases from J, with 17 bases in between.

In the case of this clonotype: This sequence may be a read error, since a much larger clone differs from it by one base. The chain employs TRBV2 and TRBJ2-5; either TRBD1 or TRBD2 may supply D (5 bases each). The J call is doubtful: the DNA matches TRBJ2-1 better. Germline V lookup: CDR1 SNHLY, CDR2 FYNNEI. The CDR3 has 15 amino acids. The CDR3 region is CASMGPRGPDNGQFF. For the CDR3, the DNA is TGTGCCAGCATGGGGCCCCGCGGGCCGGACAATGGGCAGTTCTTC.

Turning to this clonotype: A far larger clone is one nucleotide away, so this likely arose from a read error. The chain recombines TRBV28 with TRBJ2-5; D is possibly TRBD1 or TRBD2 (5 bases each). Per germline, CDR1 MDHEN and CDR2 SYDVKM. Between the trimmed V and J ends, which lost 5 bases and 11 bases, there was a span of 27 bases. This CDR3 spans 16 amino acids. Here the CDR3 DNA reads TGTGCCAGCAGTCCCCGGGACCTCCGGGCCTACAATGAGCAGTACTTC. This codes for CASSPRDLRAYNEQYF. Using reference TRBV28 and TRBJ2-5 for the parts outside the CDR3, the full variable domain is DVKVTQSSRYLVKRTGEKVFLECVQDMDHENMFWYRQDPGLGLRLIYFSYDVKMKEKGDIPEGYSVSREKKERFSLILESASTNQTSMYLCASSPRDLRAYNEQYFGPGTRLLVL.

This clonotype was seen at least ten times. The CDR3 bases are TGTGCCAGCAGCCACAGGGTCGGAAATCAGCCCCAGCATTTT. It is translated as CASSHRVGNQPQHF. The chain recombines TRBV3-1 with TRBJ1-5; possible D gene TRBD1, 5 bases. Trimming took off 3 bases at V and 4 bases at J, with 10 bases between the two ends. Germline CDR1 LGHDT, CDR2 YNNKEL (reference sequence). The CDR3 length is 14 residues. Using reference TRBV3-1 and TRBJ1-5 for the parts outside the CDR3, the full variable domain is DTAVSQTPKYLVTQMGNDKSIKCEQNLGHDTMYWYKQDSKKFLKIMFSYNNKELIINETVPNRFSPKSPDKAHLNLHINSLELGDSAVYFCASSHRVGNQPQHFGDGTRLSIL.

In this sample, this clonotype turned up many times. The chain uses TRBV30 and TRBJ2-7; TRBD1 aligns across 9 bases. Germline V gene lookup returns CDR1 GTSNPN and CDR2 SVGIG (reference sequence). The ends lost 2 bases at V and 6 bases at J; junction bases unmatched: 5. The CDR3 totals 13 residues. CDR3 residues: CAWSLGQGSEQYF. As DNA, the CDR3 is TGTGCCTGGAGTCTTGGACAGGGGAGCGAGCAGTACTTC.

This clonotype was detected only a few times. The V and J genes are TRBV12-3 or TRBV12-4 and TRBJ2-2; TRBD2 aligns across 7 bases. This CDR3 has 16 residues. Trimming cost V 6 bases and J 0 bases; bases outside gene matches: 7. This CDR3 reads CASSPLAATNTGELFF. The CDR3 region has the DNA TGTGCCAGCAGCCCCCTAGCGGCTACGAACACCGGGGAGCTGTTTTTT.

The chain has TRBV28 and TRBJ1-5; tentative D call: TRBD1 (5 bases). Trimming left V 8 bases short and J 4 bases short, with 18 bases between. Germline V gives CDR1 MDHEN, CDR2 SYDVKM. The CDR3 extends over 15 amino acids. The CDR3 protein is CASGPPGGRNQPQHF. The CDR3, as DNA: TGTGCCAGCGGACCCCCCGGGGGACGGAATCAGCCCCAGCATTTT.

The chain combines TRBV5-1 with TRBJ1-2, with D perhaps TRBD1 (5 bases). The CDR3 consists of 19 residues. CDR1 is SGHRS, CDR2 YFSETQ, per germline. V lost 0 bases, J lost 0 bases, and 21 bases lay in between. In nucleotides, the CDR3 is TGCGCCAGCAGCTTGGATGGTACAGGTTACTCGAAAGCTAACTATGGCTACACCTTC. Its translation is CASSLDGTGYSKANYGYTF. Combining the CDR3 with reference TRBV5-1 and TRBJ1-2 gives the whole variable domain KAGVTQTPRYLIKTRGQQVTLSCSPISGHRSVSWYQQTPGQGLQFLFEYFSETQRNKGNFPGRFSGRQFSNSRSEMNVSTLELGDSALYLCASSLDGTGYSKANYGYTFGSGTRLTVV.